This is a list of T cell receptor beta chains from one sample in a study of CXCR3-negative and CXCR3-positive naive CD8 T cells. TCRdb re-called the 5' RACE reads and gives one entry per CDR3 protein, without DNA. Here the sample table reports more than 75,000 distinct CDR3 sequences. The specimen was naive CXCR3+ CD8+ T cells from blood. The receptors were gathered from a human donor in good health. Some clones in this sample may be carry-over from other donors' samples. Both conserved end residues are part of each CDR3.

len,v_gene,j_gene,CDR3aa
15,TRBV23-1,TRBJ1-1,CASNGRGAANTEAFF
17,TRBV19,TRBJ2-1,CASSIGVSRVDYNEQFF
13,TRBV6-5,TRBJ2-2,CASSKLRPGELFF
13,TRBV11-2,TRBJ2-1,CASSLGSPWEQFF
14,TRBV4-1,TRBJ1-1,CASSRGAGVFEAFF
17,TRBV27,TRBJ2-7,CASSLRPLAGGSYEQYF
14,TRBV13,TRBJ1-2,CASSPRGDGNGYTF
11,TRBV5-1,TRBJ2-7,CASSHTGEQYF
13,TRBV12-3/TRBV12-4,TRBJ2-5,CASSATGMETQYF
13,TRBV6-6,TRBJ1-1,CATSPPGNTEAFF
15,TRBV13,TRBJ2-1,CASSVRQRNYNEQFF
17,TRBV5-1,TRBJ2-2,CASSLLRDRASTGELFF
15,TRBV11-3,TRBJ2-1,CASSLEQVPYNEQFF
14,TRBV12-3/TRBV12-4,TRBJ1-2,CASSLTGDAYGYTF
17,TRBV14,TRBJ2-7,CASSQTEHRDRPYEQYF
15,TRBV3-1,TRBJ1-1,CASSHASGGNAEAFF
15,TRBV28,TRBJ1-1,CASRYRGFLNTEAFF
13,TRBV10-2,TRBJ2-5,CARRQGPAETQYF
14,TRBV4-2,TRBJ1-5,CAGSQEGGDQPQHF
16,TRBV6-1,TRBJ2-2,CASSEVGGIGTGELFF
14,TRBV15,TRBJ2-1,CATSIAGVVNEQFF
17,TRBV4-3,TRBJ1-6,CASSQAVPGGSGSPLHF
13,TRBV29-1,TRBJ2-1,CSVDILASPEQFF
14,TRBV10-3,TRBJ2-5,CAISESGAYETQYF
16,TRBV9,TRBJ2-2,CASSSSRSGAAGELFF
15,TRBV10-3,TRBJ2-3,CAISESLSGSDTQYF
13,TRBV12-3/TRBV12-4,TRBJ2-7,CASSLDRGNEQYF
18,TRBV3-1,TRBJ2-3,CASSQTGGERDGTDTQYF
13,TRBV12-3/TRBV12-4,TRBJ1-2,CASSPSPLDGYTF
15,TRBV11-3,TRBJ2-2,CASSLGAGGTGELFF
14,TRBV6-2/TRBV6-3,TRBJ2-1,CASSRGAGIDEQFF